What follows are 29 T cell receptor beta chains derived from one specimen sequenced in a study of T cells after yellow fever vaccination. Using its own MiXCR run on the 5' RACE reads, TCRdb lists one record per CDR3 protein. The top ten clones hold under 45% of a sample with roughly 74,000 distinct CDR3 sequences, 7.1% of them seen once. Sequences were derived from CD8+ T cells sorted from PBMCs, sampled 5 days after the first yellow fever vaccination. The receptors come from a man between 18 and 29 years old who received the YFV17D yellow fever vaccine.

This clonotype came up a few times. The chain links TRBV6-5 to TRBJ1-1, with D maybe TRBD1 (6 bases). V lost 0 bases and J lost 4, with 15 bases in between. The CDR3 contains 16 residues. Germline V lookup: CDR1 MNHEY, CDR2 SVGAGI. In nucleotides, the CDR3 is TGTGCCAGCAGTTACTCGGGGGGGGCTGCGGGCACTGAAGCTTTCTTT. The encoded protein is CASSYSGGAAGTEAFF.

This clonotype was recorded many times. The gene calls are TRBV5-1 and TRBJ2-5, with D possibly matching TRBD2 (7 bases). The CDR3 runs to 18 residues. V was pared by 2 bases and J by 2 bases, with 22 bases between. Per the germline V gene, CDR1 is SGHRS and CDR2 is YFSETQ. The CDR3 protein is CASSFRHRGAEKQETQYF. DNA of the CDR3: TGCGCCAGCAGCTTTCGGCATCGGGGGGCGGAAAAACAAGAGACCCAGTACTTC.

As regards this clonotype: A much larger clone lies one base from this, so it may be a read error. Here the CDR3 reads CSVEGNGETQHF. The CDR3 DNA sequence: TGCAGCGTTGAAGGGAATGGAGAGACCCAGCACTTC. V and J are TRBV29-1 and TRBJ2-5; D is ambiguous. The CDR3 has 12 residues. CDR1 and CDR2 from the germline V gene are SQVTM and ANQGSEA.

This clonotype was seen ten or more times. This chain connects TRBV3-1 to TRBJ1-1; D remains ambiguous. Germline assignment: CDR1 LGHDT and CDR2 YNNKEL (reference sequence). V shed 0 bases and J shed 10 bases, with 12 bases lying between them. The CDR3 has 13 residues. For the CDR3, the DNA is TGTGCCAGCAGCCAAGACAGGCCATCGGGAGCTTTCTTT. Amino acids: CASSQDRPSGAFF.

The table lists this clonotype with many counts. The J gene is TRBJ1-2, the V gene TRBV9; D perhaps matches TRBD1 (6 bases). The CDR3 is 17 amino acids. Germline loops: CDR1 SGDLS, CDR2 YYNGEE. V shed 3 bases and J shed 0 bases, with 18 bases lying between them. This CDR3 reads CASSALSVGAPNYGYTF. The DNA for the CDR3 is TGTGCCAGCAGCGCCCTCTCTGTGGGGGCGCCTAACTATGGCTACACCTTC.

This clonotype occurred once. This may come from a read error, since a much larger clone is one base off. The V call is TRBV6-5, the J call TRBJ2-7; 8 nucleotides agree with TRBD2. CDR3 length: 14 residues. The germline V gene has CDR1 MNHEY and CDR2 SVGAGI. Trimming cost V 3 bases and J 7 bases; bases outside gene matches: 8. Here the CDR3 reads CASSYGSGAGEQYF. DNA of the CDR3: TGTGCCAGCAGTTATGGTAGCGGGGCTGGGGAGCAGTACTTC.

This clonotype showed up many times. The V and J genes are TRBV4-1 and TRBJ2-4; 7 bases map to TRBD2. This CDR3 region has 13 residues. With 2 bases clipped from V and 9 bases from J, the junction kept 4 bases outside the gene matches. The germline V gene encodes CDR1 MGHRA and CDR2 YSYEKL. The CDR3 DNA reads as TGCGCCAGCAGCCAATTCGGGGAGGGCATTCAGTACTTC. Amino acid sequence: CASSQFGEGIQYF.

The chain is built from TRBV27 and TRBJ2-7; 8 nucleotides match TRBD1. From germline, CDR1 is MNHEY and CDR2 SMNVEV (reference sequence). The CDR3 contains 15 residues. Losses at the gene ends were 3 bases for V and 0 bases for J; bases not matched to a gene: 4. The CDR3 DNA reads as TGTGCCAGCAGTTTCGGACAGGGAAGCTCCTACGAGCAGTACGTC. Translation: CASSFGQGSSYEQYV.

The chain combines TRBV5-1 with TRBJ2-3, with D possibly TRBD1 on 6 matching bases. Trimming shortened V by 0 bases and J by 2 bases, and 10 bases separated the two germline ends. The CDR3 is made up of 15 amino acids. CDR1 and CDR2 from the germline V gene are SGHRS and YFSETQ. The CDR3 protein is CASSLEGDPTDTQYF. The CDR3 DNA reads TGCGCCAGCAGCTTGGAGGGGGATCCCACAGATACGCAGTATTTT. Variable domain in full (rest from reference TRBV5-1 and TRBJ2-3): KAGVTQTPRYLIKTRGQQVTLSCSPISGHRSVSWYQQTPGQGLQFLFEYFSETQRNKGNFPGRFSGRQFSNSRSEMNVSTLELGDSALYLCASSLEGDPTDTQYFGPGTRLTVL.

J is TRBJ2-4 and V is TRBV5-1; tentatively, D is TRBD1 (6 bases). Trimming cost V 0 bases and J 5 bases, with 9 bases left between them. The V gene's germline CDR1 is SGHRS and CDR2 YFSETQ. The CDR3 spans 14 residues. CDR3 sequence (DNA): TGCGCCAGCAGCTTGGCGTCAGGGGAAAACATTCAGTACTTC. This gives the protein CASSLASGENIQYF.

DNA of the CDR3: TGCGCCAGCAGCTTGGTGGGGACCAACACTGAAGCTTTCTTT. This gives the protein CASSLVGTNTEAFF. The chain recombines TRBV5-1 with TRBJ1-1, with D maybe TRBD1 (5 bases). Germline V gives CDR1 SGHRS, CDR2 YFSETQ. The CDR3 is 14 amino acids. Trimming cost V 0 bases and J 2 bases, with 8 bases left between them.

Many counts were recorded for this clonotype. This chain connects TRBV9 to TRBJ2-4; tentative D call: TRBD2 (7 bases). V lost 2 bases, J lost 9 bases, and 15 bases lay in between. The CDR3 extends over 14 amino acids. CDR1 SGDLS and CDR2 YYNGEE come from the germline V gene. The DNA for the CDR3 is TGTGCCAGCAGCGTGGGGGGGGGCCTGGGCATTCAGTACTTC. Protein sequence: CASSVGGGLGIQYF.

At least ten counts were recorded for this clonotype. The chain has TRBV5-5 and TRBJ2-7; D is undetermined. V lost 3 bases to trimming and J lost 3 bases, with 10 bases between them. This CDR3 contains 13 residues. CDR1 is SGHKS and CDR2 is YYEKEE in the germline V gene (reference sequence). The CDR3 reads CASSSLDHYEQYV. In DNA form, the CDR3 reads TGTGCCAGCAGCTCATTGGACCACTACGAGCAGTACGTC.

V is TRBV6-1 and J is TRBJ2-5; TRBD2 matches at 8 bases. J lost 5 bases, V lost 4 bases, and 9 bases had no gene match. Germline V gives CDR1 MNHNS, CDR2 SASEGT. This CDR3 has 15 amino acids. The CDR3 nucleotides read TGTGCCAGCAGTGGAGGACTAGCTTATACGGAGACCCAGTACTTC. Translating it yields CASSGGLAYTETQYF.

Concerning this clonotype: A read error may account for a junction end that differs from germline. J is TRBJ2-5 and V is TRBV5-4; 13 bases map to TRBD2. CDR3 length: 17 amino acids. In germline, CDR1 is SGHNT, CDR2 YYREEE (reference sequence). The CDR3 region is CPSSGGLAGWGQETQYF. The CDR3 DNA is TGTCCCAGCAGCGGGGGACTAGCGGGGTGGGGGCAAGAGACCCAGTACTTC.

In this sample, this clonotype turned up a few times. The V and J genes are TRBV27 and TRBJ1-5, with D possibly TRBD1 on 5 matching bases. The CDR3 loop spans 10 amino acids. The ends were cut back, 7 bases at V and 10 bases at J, with 8 bases in the middle. Germline V lookup: CDR1 MNHEY, CDR2 SMNVEV (reference sequence). The CDR3 nucleotides are TGTGCCAGCAACAGGAACCCCCAGCATTTT. As protein: CASNRNPQHF.

The V call is TRBV7-9, the J call TRBJ2-7; D is unresolved. The germline V gene encodes CDR1 SEHNR and CDR2 FQNEAQ (reference sequence). This CDR3 is 15 amino acids long. Trimming left V 4 bases short and J 2 bases short, with 15 bases between. CDR3 sequence: CASSSSFGPAYEQYF. The CDR3, as DNA: TGTGCCAGCAGCTCGAGCTTCGGACCAGCCTACGAGCAGTACTTC.

CDR3 nucleotide sequence: TGCGCCAGCAGCTTCCGGGACAGGGTCCCAGATACGCAGTATTTT. Its protein product is CASSFRDRVPDTQYF. The V gene is TRBV5-1, the J gene TRBJ2-3; the match to TRBD1 covers 9 bases. In germline, CDR1 is SGHRS, CDR2 YFSETQ. CDR3 length equals 15 residues. With V trimmed by 2 bases and J by 4 bases, 5 bases remained unmatched.

This clonotype was observed a few times. The rearrangement joins TRBV7-9 to TRBJ2-3, with D perhaps given as TRBD1 or TRBD2 (5 bases each). V was cut by 11 bases and J by 1 base, with 13 bases left in between. The germline gives CDR1 SEHNR, CDR2 FQNEAQ (reference sequence). The CDR3 covers 13 residues. The CDR3 DNA sequence: TGTGCCGAGGGGCAGGGAGGCACAGATACGCAGTATTTT. This gives the protein CAEGQGGTDTQYF.

This clonotype was seen repeatedly, ten times or more. CDR3 sequence (DNA): TGTGCCAGCAGTGAGACCCAGGGGGCGGATGAGCAGTTCTTC. It yields the protein CASSETQGADEQFF. The chain has TRBV6-4 and TRBJ2-1; TRBD1 aligns across 8 bases. CDR1 is MRHNA, CDR2 SNTAGT, per germline. The CDR3 has 14 amino acids. Trimming removed 3 bases from V and 8 bases from J; junction bases left unmatched: 6.

The chain combines TRBV5-4 with TRBJ2-7, with D tentatively TRBD1 or TRBD2 (5 bases each). Trimming stripped 3 bases from V and 6 bases from J, with 13 bases between. Germline V gives CDR1 SGHNT, CDR2 YYREEE (reference sequence). This CDR3 spans 13 amino acids. The CDR3 DNA sequence: TGTGCCAGCAGCTGGGGGATCGTGGGCGAGCAGTACGTC. Protein product: CASSWGIVGEQYV.

The chain carries TRBV9 and TRBJ2-3; TRBD1 agrees at 7 bases. There are 16 residues in the CDR3. J lost 6 bases, V lost 0 bases, and 10 bases had no gene match. CDR1 is SGDLS, CDR2 YYNGEE, per germline. The CDR3 nucleotides are TGTGCCAGCAGCGTAGCTGTGGACAGGTTAATTGATACGCAGTATTTT. Residues: CASSVAVDRLIDTQYF.

This clonotype was picked up many times. Written as DNA, the CDR3 is TGTGCCAGCAGCTTAGGACAGGGCACCTACAATGAGCAGTTCTTC. Its protein product is CASSLGQGTYNEQFF. The gene calls are TRBV7-3 and TRBJ2-1; 8 nucleotides agree with TRBD1. V gave up 2 bases and J gave up 2 bases; unmatched junction bases: 2. Germline CDR1 SGHTA, CDR2 FQGTGA. The CDR3 is 15 amino acids. Full variable domain (rest looked up from reference TRBV7-3 and TRBJ2-1): GAGVSQTPSNKVTEKGKYVELRCDPISGHTALYWYRQSLGQGPEFLIYFQGTGAADDSGLPNDRFFAVRPEGSVSTLKIQRTERGDSAVYLCASSLGQGTYNEQFFGPGTRLTVL.

The V gene is TRBV5-1, the J gene TRBJ2-7; 9 bases align to TRBD2. The CDR3 spans 16 residues. The germline gives CDR1 SGHRS, CDR2 YFSETQ. V lost 5 bases to trimming and J lost 0 bases; unmatched junction nucleotides: 9. Written as DNA, the CDR3 is TGCGCCAGCAGGCCCCCTAGCGGGGCGCTCTCCTACGAGCAGTACGTC. The encoded protein is CASRPPSGALSYEQYV.

This clonotype was observed at least ten times. CDR3 protein: CASSQDREPYEQYF. The CDR3 DNA sequence: TGCGCCAGCAGCCAAGACAGGGAGCCCTACGAGCAGTACTTC. The chain is built from TRBV4-1 and TRBJ2-7; D tentatively fits TRBD1 or TRBD2 (5 bases each). V shed 0 bases and J shed 2 bases, with 8 bases lying between them. The germline gives CDR1 MGHRA, CDR2 YSYEKL. The CDR3 has 14 amino acids.

This clonotype occurred many times. The genes are TRBV4-1 and TRBJ1-3; TRBD1 is a possible D gene (5 bases). The V gene lost 1 base and the J gene lost 0 bases, with 10 bases spanning the gap. This CDR3 has 16 residues. Germline assignment: CDR1 MGHRA and CDR2 YSYEKL. The CDR3 nucleotides read TGCGCCAGCAGCCAAGTCCCCAGGGACTCTGGAAACACCATATATTTT. This translates into CASSQVPRDSGNTIYF.

This clonotype was observed a handful of times. The rearrangement joins TRBV20-1 to TRBJ2-7; TRBD2 agrees at 14 bases. Germline loops: CDR1 DFQATT, CDR2 SNEGSKA (reference sequence). The CDR3 consists of 15 residues. Trimming cost V 6 bases and J 0 bases; bases outside gene matches: 4. In nucleotides, the CDR3 is TGCAGTGCCCTGACTAGCGGGGGGGACTCCTACGAGCAGTACTTC. This sequence encodes CSALTSGGDSYEQYF.

This chain joins TRBV27 and TRBJ1-3; D is undetermined. Trimming shortened V by 6 bases and J by 0 bases, and 9 bases separated the two germline ends. The CDR3 sequence is 14 residues long. Germline CDR1 and CDR2: MNHEY and SMNVEV (reference sequence). DNA of the CDR3: TGTGCCAGCAGCCCCATAAGCTCTGGAAACACCATATATTTT. Amino acid sequence: CASSPISSGNTIYF.

The table lists this clonotype with many counts. The chain combines TRBV7-9 with TRBJ1-4, with a tentative D call TRBD1 (5 bases). This CDR3 is 16 amino acids long. Trimming shortened V by 4 bases and J by 3 bases, and 15 bases separated the two germline ends. The germline V gene has CDR1 SEHNR and CDR2 FQNEAQ (reference sequence). CDR3 in DNA: TGTGCCAGCAGCTCAGGGTCCCGCGGGGCTAATGAAAAACTGTTTTTT. It translates to CASSSGSRGANEKLFF.